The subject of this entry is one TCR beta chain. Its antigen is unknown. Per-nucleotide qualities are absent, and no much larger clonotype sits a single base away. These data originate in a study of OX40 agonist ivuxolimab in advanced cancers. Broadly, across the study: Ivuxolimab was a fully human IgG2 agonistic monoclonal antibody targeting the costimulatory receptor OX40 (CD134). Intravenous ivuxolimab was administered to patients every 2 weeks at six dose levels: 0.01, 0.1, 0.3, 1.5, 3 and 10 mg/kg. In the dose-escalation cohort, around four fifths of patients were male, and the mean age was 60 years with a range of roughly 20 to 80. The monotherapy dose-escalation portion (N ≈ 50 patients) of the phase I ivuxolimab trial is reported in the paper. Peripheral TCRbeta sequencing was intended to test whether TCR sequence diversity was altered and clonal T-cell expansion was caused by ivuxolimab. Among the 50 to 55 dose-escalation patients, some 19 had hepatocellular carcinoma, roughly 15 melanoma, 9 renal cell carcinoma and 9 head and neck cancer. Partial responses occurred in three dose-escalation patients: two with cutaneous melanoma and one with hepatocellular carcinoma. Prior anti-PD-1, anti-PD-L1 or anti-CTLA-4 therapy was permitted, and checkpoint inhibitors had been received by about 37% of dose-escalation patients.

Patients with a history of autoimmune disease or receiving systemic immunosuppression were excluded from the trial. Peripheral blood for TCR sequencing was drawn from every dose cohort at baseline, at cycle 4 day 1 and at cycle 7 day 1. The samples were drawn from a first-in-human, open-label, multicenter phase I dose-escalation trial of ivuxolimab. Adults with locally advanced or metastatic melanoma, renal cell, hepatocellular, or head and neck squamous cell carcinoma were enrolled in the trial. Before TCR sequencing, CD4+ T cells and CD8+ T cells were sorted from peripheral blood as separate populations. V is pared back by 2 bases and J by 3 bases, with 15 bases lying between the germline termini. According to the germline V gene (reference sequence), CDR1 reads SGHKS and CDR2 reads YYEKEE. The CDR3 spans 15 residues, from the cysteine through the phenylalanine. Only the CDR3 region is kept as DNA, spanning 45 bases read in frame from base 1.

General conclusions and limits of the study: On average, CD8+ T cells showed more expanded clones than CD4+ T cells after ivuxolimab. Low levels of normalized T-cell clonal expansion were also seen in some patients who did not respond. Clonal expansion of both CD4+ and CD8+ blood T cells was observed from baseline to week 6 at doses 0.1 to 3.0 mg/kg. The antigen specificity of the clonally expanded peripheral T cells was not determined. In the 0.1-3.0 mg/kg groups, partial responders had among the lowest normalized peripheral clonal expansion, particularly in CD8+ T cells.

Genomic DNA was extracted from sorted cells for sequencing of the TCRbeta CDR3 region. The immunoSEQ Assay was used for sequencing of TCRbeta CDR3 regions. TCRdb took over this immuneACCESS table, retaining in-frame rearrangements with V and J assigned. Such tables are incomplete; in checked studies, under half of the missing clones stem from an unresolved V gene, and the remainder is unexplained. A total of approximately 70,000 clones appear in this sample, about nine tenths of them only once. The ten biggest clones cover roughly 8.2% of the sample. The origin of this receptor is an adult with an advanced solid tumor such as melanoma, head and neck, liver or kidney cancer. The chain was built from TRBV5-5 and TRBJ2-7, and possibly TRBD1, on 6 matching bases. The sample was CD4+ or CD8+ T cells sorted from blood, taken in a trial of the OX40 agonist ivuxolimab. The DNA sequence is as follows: TGTGCCAGCAGCTTCCAAGGGGACAATTTCTACGAGCAGTACTTC. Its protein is CASSFQGDNFYEQYF.